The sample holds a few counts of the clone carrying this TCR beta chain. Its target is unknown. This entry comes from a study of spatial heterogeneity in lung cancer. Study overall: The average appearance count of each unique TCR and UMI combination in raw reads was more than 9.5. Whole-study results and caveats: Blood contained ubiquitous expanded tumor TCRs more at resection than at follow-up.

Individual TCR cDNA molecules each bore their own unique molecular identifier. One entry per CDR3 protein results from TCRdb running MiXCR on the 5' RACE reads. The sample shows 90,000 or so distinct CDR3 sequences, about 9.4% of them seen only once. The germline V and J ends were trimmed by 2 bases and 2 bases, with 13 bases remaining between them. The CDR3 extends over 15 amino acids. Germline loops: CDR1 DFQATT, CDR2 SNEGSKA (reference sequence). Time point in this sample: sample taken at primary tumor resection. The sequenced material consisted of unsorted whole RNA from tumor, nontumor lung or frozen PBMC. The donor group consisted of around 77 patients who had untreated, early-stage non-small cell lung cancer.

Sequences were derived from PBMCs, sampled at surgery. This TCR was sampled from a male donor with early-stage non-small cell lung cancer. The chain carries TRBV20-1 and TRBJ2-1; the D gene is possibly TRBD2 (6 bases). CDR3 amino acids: CSARTGGGAYNEQFF. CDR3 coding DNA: TGCAGTGCTAGAACTGGCGGCGGGGCCTACAATGAGCAGTTCTTC.